The following is a T cell receptor (beta chain) sequence with its context. Data came from immunoSEQ multiplex PCR; TCRdb stores just in-frame clones and leaves some out. Here the sample spans roughly 260,000 clones, roughly 90% being singletons. The data are from a study of blood T cell repertoires in COVID-19. Study as a whole: COVID-19 samples, acute and convalescent, were from the United States, Italy and Spain. PBMCs, B-cell-depleted T cells, or T cells provided the cDNA or gDNA that made up the material.

Germline lookup yields CDR1 SNHLY and CDR2 FYNNEI. The CDR3 is 14 amino acids. The ends lost 8 bases at V and 4 bases at J; junction bases unmatched: 8. V is TRBV2 and J is TRBJ1-2, with 9 bases matching TRBD1. The clonotype was recovered from a man aged 60-69 years who had recovered from COVID-19. Sequenced input: peripheral blood. The CDR3 sequence: CASLSGQGIYGYTF. CDR3 in DNA: TGTGCCAGCCTATCGGGACAGGGAATCTATGGCTACACCTTC.